This T cell receptor (beta chain) was recovered during a study of blood T cell repertoires in COVID-19. Overall study: From T cells, B-cell-depleted T cells, or PBMCs came the material, which was cDNA or gDNA.

The CDR3 contains 14 residues. Trimming took 3 bases from V and 10 from J; bases not matched to a gene: 4. Germline V gene data show CDR1 as SGDLS and CDR2 as YYNGEE. Original analysis: It was from reference gene primer amplification that nucleated cell counts were estimated. The method was immunoSEQ multiplex PCR; TCRdb's version includes in-frame clones alone and lacks a portion of them. V, J and clone size were drawn from that table, and D and trimming were deduced from the DNA. The top ten clones hold around 4% of a sample with about 290,000 clones, approximately 86% of them seen once. This clone has just one count.

V and J are TRBV9 and TRBJ2-1, with TRBD2 identical over 13 bases. The clonotype comes from a woman between 50 and 59 years old with active or convalescent COVID-19. Sequenced: peripheral blood. The CDR3 region has the DNA TGTGCCAGCAGCGGTACTAGCGGGAGGGGCGAGCAGTTCTTC. Amino acid sequence: CASSGTSGRGEQFF.